The sequence of this TCR beta chain was determined in a study of Ad26.COV2.S vaccination and SARS-CoV-2 variants. Overall study: The vaccine Ad26.COV2.S was put into the muscle once, or twice with 56 days between.

This clone was detected only a few times. Its antigen is unidentified. The treatment is: 19 received Ad26.COV2.S at low or high dose, single or two shots; 5 received placebo; per-sample allocation not given. Following the first vaccine or placebo injection, samples were taken on day 63. This adult donor, from Boston, was 18-55 years old. Ad26 vector vaccine expressed Wuhan-strain SARS-CoV-2 spike. Assay used: immunoSEQ multiplex PCR; TCRdb lists only in-frame clones, some missing. The profile covers 450,000 to 550,000 clones, with roughly 89% appearing a single time and about 2.5% taken by the ten largest. The germline V gene encodes CDR1 SGHTA and CDR2 FQGNSA. Unmatched junction bases numbered 6, after V lost 2 bases and J lost 4 bases. The CDR3 length is 15 residues. Study observations and caveats: Vaccine and placebo recipients had comparable breadth of non-spike TCRs.

Sequences were derived from peripheral blood, sampled in a trial of Ad26.COV2.S vaccine versus placebo. This receptor was obtained from a person between 18 and 60 years old who received the Ad26.COV2.S COVID-19 vaccine or a placebo. The V gene is TRBV7-2, the J gene TRBJ2-7, with 9 nucleotides matching TRBD2. In DNA form, the CDR3 reads TGTGCCAGCAGCTTATCTAGCGGGGCGACATACGAGCAGTACTTC. It specifies CASSLSSGATYEQYF.